This T cell receptor beta chain was recovered during a study of cytomegalovirus exposure and HLA in healthy donors. As for this clone: Antigen: not known.

The PCR used 60 Vbeta and 13 Jbeta primers. Sequencing was performed with immunoSEQ multiplex PCR; in TCRdb, only in-frame clones are kept and a portion is missing. The sample yields more than 150,000 clones, about 81% seen once. Study-level results: Researchers reportedly found TCR beta sequences accurately predicted most subjects' HLA-A and HLA-B alleles. The study had only CMV serostatus as immune exposure information.

This CDR3 contains 16 residues. Looked up from germline, CDR1 is MGHDK and CDR2 is SYGVNS. Trimming took off 2 bases at V and 5 bases at J, with 15 bases between the two ends. The chain employs TRBV25-1 and TRBJ1-4; unclear D gene. This TCR derives from a woman in her 30s in good health and CMV-seronegative. The sample comprised PBMCs. CDR3: CASSEGLAGRNEKLFF. The CDR3 DNA sequence: TGTGCCAGCAGTGAAGGGTTGGCAGGAAGAAATGAAAAACTGTTTTTT. Together with reference TRBV25-1 and TRBJ1-4, the CDR3 gives the full variable domain: EADIYQTPRYLVIGTGKKITLECSQTMGHDKMYWYQQDPGMELHLIHYSYGVNSTEKGDLSSESTVSRIRTEHFPLTLESARPSHTSQYLCASSEGLAGRNEKLFFGSGTQLSVL.